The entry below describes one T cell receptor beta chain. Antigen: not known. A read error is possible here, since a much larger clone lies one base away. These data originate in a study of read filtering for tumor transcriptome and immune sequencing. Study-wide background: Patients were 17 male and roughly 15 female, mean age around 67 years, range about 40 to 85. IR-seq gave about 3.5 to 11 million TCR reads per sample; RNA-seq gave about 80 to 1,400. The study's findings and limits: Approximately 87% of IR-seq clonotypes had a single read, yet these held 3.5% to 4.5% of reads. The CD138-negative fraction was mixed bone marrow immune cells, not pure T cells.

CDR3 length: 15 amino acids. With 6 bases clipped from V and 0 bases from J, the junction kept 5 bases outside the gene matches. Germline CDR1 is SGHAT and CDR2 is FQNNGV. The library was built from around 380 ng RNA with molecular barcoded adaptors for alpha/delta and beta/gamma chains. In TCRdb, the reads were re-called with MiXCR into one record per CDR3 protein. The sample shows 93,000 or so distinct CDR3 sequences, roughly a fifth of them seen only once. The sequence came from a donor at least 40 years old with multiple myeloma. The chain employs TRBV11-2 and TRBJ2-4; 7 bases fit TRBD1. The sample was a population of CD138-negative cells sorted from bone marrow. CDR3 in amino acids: CASRIHRGAKNIQYF. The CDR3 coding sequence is TGTGCCAGCAGAATCCACAGGGGAGCCAAAAACATTCAGTACTTC.